Below are 29 T cell receptor beta chains sequenced from a single sample in a study of shared clonotypes between healthy human individuals (dated by TCRdb to the early 2020s). The library relied on the immunoSEQ multiplex PCR assay. Drawn from immuneACCESS, this table holds only the in-frame rearrangements with V and J called that TCRdb kept. Clones are partly lost; checked studies trace under half to an unresolved V gene and leave the rest unexplained. This sample lists 2 million to 3 million clones; just over 90% were detected once. 0.11% to 0.15% of the sample is taken by the ten largest. The sequencing sample was made of naive CD4+ T cells sorted from blood. The cell subset or site tag for this specimen amounts to: CD45RA+ positively selected. The source is a man between 18 and 29 years old in good health.

The chain joins TRBV11-3 to TRBJ2-3; a weak D match, TRBD2 (6 bases). Germline V gene lookup returns CDR1 SGHNT and CDR2 YENEEA. V lost 5 bases and J lost 2, with 14 bases in between. CDR3 length: 15 amino acids. CDR3 DNA: TGTGCCAGCAGCATTAGCGGAAATCCCACAGATACGCAGTATTTT. Its translation: CASSISGNPTDTQYF.

This chain connects TRBV7-9 to TRBJ1-1; weak D call: TRBD1 (6 bases). Germline CDR1 SEHNR, CDR2 FQNEAQ (reference sequence). The V and J ends lost 1 base and 1 base respectively, with 10 bases between them. The CDR3 length is 15 residues. The CDR3 loop reads CASSLDGGANTEAFF. The CDR3 DNA reads as TGTGCCAGCAGCTTAGATGGGGGGGCGAACACTGAAGCTTTCTTT.

The chain combines TRBV28 with TRBJ2-7, with D tentatively TRBD2 (6 bases). Germline values: CDR1 MDHEN, CDR2 SYDVKM. The CDR3 totals 15 residues. The V gene lost 6 bases and the J gene lost 4 bases, with 19 bases spanning the gap. CDR3 DNA sequence: TGTGCCAGCAGCAGGGTGGTTAGCGGACTGTACGAGCAGTACTTC. Protein product: CASSRVVSGLYEQYF.

The chain uses TRBV30 and TRBJ1-5; maybe TRBD1 (6 bases). V lost 5 bases and J lost 1, with 15 bases in between. The CDR3 spans 15 residues. The germline V gene has CDR1 GTSNPN and CDR2 SVGIG (reference sequence). The CDR3 is CAWARGGVSNQPQHF. DNA of the CDR3: TGTGCCTGGGCCCGGGGGGGCGTCAGCAATCAGCCCCAGCATTTT.

This clone is a singleton in its sample. This chain links TRBV30 with TRBJ1-2; D call uncertain. Germline lookup yields CDR1 GTSNPN and CDR2 SVGIG (reference sequence). V was shortened by 1 base and J by 3 bases, with 12 bases between the two germline ends. There are 14 residues in the CDR3. The CDR3 is CAWSAGVSHYGYTF. The CDR3 nucleotides read TGTGCCTGGAGTGCCGGGGTGAGTCACTATGGCTACACCTTC.

This chain's CDR3 is CASSQGVTQTNTEAFF. The CDR3 DNA reads TGTGCCAGCAGCCAAGGGGTCACACAGACGAACACTGAAGCTTTCTTT. The rearrangement uses TRBV4-2 and TRBJ1-1; D gene unclear. Germline loops: CDR1 LGHNA, CDR2 YNFKEQ. This CDR3 has 16 residues. The V and J ends lost 1 base and 1 base respectively, with 13 bases between them.

The CDR3 nucleotides are TGTGCCACCGAGGACAGGGGGCGCAACACCGGGGAGCTGTTTTTT. Translation gives CATEDRGRNTGELFF. The chain carries TRBV6-1 and TRBJ2-2; TRBD1 matches at 11 bases. Germline CDR1 and CDR2: MNHNS and SASEGT. The length of the CDR3 is 15 residues. The junction had 6 bases not matched to a gene; V was cut back by 10 bases and J by 2 bases.

Worth noting for this clone: Other nucleotide sequences in the sample specify the same CDR3. In nucleotides, the CDR3 is TGCGCCAGCAGCTTAGCGGGGGAATCCTACGAGCAGTACTTC. Protein sequence: CASSLAGESYEQYF. The rearrangement joins TRBV5-1 to TRBJ2-7; 8 nucleotides align to TRBD2. From germline, CDR1 is SGHRS and CDR2 YFSETQ. Germline trimming cut 2 bases from V and 1 base from J; bases unmatched to any gene: 2. The CDR3 consists of 14 residues.

This chain uses TRBV7-9 with TRBJ2-3; unclear D gene. Germline V lookup: CDR1 SEHNR, CDR2 FQNEAQ (reference sequence). Trimming took 5 bases from V and 1 from J, leaving 16 bases between them. The length of the CDR3 is 16 residues. CDR3 loop: CASSPKLREGTDTQYF. The CDR3 region has the DNA TGTGCCAGCAGCCCGAAGCTAAGGGAAGGCACAGATACGCAGTATTTT.

This clone occurred once. The chain couples TRBV6-5 to TRBJ2-7; a weak D match, TRBD1 (6 bases). The CDR3 extends over 16 amino acids. From germline, CDR1 is MNHEY and CDR2 SVGAGI. Trimming took off 2 bases at V and 6 bases at J, with 20 bases between the two ends. In DNA, the CDR3 is TGTGCCAGCAGTTACACACGGGACATTAGATATGGCGAGCAGTACTTC. It translates to CASSYTRDIRYGEQYF.

The chain combines TRBV12-5 with TRBJ2-7, with D possibly matching TRBD1 (5 bases). The germline V gene encodes CDR1 LGHNT and CDR2 FRNRAP. The CDR3 runs 13 residues. Trimming pared 5 bases from V and 2 bases from J, leaving 10 bases between. The chain's CDR3 is CASGLAQAYEQYF. The DNA of the CDR3 is TGTGCTAGTGGTCTGGCACAGGCCTACGAGCAGTACTTC.

The chain is built from TRBV7-9 and TRBJ2-3; TRBD1 might be the D (6 bases). V lost 8 bases and J lost 5, with 11 bases in between. The CDR3 sequence is 12 residues long. The germline gives CDR1 SEHNR, CDR2 FQNEAQ (reference sequence). The CDR3 nucleotides are TGTGCCAGCGGCCGGGACAAAGATACGCAGTATTTT. Translated, it gives CASGRDKDTQYF.

Comment on this clone: This sample includes further DNA sequences coding for the same CDR3. This sequence joins TRBV18 and TRBJ2-2; TRBD1 aligns across 7 bases. The CDR3 is 16 residues long. V lost 0 bases to trimming and J lost 1 base; unmatched junction nucleotides: 2. Germline V gene lookup returns CDR1 KGHSH and CDR2 LQKENI. The CDR3 DNA reads TGTGCCAGCTCACCACCACAGGGGTTGAACACCGGGGAGCTGTTTTTT. Amino acid sequence: CASSPPQGLNTGELFF.

In the case of this clone: Other DNA sequences within the sample encode an identical CDR3. This chain uses TRBV28 with TRBJ2-7, with 9 bases lining up with TRBD1. This CDR3 has 14 amino acids. V lost 3 bases and J lost 3; bases outside the gene matches: 3. Germline V gene lookup returns CDR1 MDHEN and CDR2 SYDVKM. This chain's CDR3 is CASSLTGGFYEQYF. The CDR3, as DNA: TGTGCCAGCAGTTTGACAGGGGGGTTCTACGAGCAGTACTTC.

The chain uses TRBV19 and TRBJ2-1; 8 nucleotides line up with TRBD1. With V trimmed by 4 bases and J by 12 bases, 14 bases remained unmatched. Germline V lookup: CDR1 LNHDA, CDR2 SQIVND (reference sequence). The CDR3 covers 15 residues. CDR3 DNA: TGTGCCAGTAGTACAATGACAGGGGCCCGGAGTGGGCAGTTCTTC. Protein product: CASSTMTGARSGQFF.

The chain recombines TRBV19 with TRBJ1-1, with a weak D call TRBD1 (5 bases). Germline V gene sequence: CDR1 LNHDA, CDR2 SQIVND (reference sequence). CDR3 length equals 18 residues. The V and J ends lost 4 bases and 0 bases respectively, with 21 bases between them. CDR3 residues: CASSTTGPGGFMNTEAFF. The CDR3 DNA sequence: TGTGCCAGTAGTACCACAGGCCCTGGAGGGTTTATGAACACTGAAGCTTTCTTT.

The chain employs TRBV4-1 and TRBJ1-2; D is uncertain. Trimming took 0 bases from V and 4 from J, leaving 12 bases between them. The length of the CDR3 is 15 residues. From germline, CDR1 is MGHRA and CDR2 YSYEKL. CDR3 in amino acids: CASSQDGRNFYGYTF. CDR3 coding DNA: TGCGCCAGCAGCCAAGATGGACGGAATTTCTATGGCTACACCTTC.

The chain couples TRBV28 to TRBJ1-2; no reliable D call. CDR1 MDHEN and CDR2 SYDVKM come from the germline V gene. V was shortened by 7 bases and J by 0 bases, with 12 bases between the two germline ends. This CDR3 comprises 14 residues. The CDR3 reads CASTGTKANYGYTF. The CDR3 DNA reads as TGTGCCAGCACCGGAACAAAAGCTAACTATGGCTACACCTTC.

The rearrangement joins TRBV28 to TRBJ1-1; no firm D call. The CDR3 totals 15 residues. The ends were cut back, 3 bases at V and 5 bases at J, with 16 bases in the middle. Germline CDR1 reads MDHEN; CDR2 reads SYDVKM. CDR3 in DNA: TGTGCCAGCAGTTTGAGCTTCCCTGGGAGGACTGAAGCTTTCTTT. Translated: CASSLSFPGRTEAFF.

The gene calls are TRBV6-1 and TRBJ2-2; no reliable D call. Trimming took 5 bases from V and 2 from J, leaving 6 bases between them. Germline V gene lookup returns CDR1 MNHNS and CDR2 SASEGT. The CDR3 is made up of 13 amino acids. CDR3 amino acids: CASSFLNTGELFF. In DNA, the CDR3 is TGTGCCAGCAGTTTTCTTAACACCGGGGAGCTGTTTTTT.

This sequence joins TRBV9 and TRBJ1-6, with D unresolved. This CDR3 contains 14 residues. V was pared by 0 bases and J by 5 bases, with 6 bases between. Germline V gives CDR1 SGDLS, CDR2 YYNGEE. For the CDR3, the DNA is TGTGCCAGCAGCGTAGTGGACGATAATTCACCCCTCCACTTT. This codes for CASSVVDDNSPLHF.

The chain employs TRBV6-6 and TRBJ1-1, with D maybe TRBD1 (6 bases). This CDR3 contains 14 residues. Looked up from germline, CDR1 is MNHNY and CDR2 is SVGAGI (reference sequence). V lost 5 bases to trimming and J lost 11 bases, with 21 bases between them. The CDR3 spells CASSRHTGAEEAFF. CDR3 in DNA: TGTGCCAGCAGTCGCCATACGGGGGCGGAAGAGGCTTTCTTT.

The chain is built from TRBV30 and TRBJ1-2; D is perhaps TRBD1 (6 bases). The CDR3 spans 15 residues. Trimming cost V 4 bases and J 0 bases, with 15 bases left between them. Germline assignment: CDR1 GTSNPN and CDR2 SVGIG (reference sequence). CDR3 in DNA: TGTGCCTGGAAGCCCGGGGGCAGGGCTAACTATGGCTACACCTTC. Protein sequence: CAWKPGGRANYGYTF. Combining the CDR3 with reference TRBV30 and TRBJ1-2 gives the whole variable domain SQTIHQWPATLVQPVGSPLSLECTVEGTSNPNLYWYRQAAGRGLQLLFYSVGIGQISSEVPQNLSASRPQDRQFILSSKKLLLSDSGFYLCAWKPGGRANYGYTFGSGTRLTVV.

The V call is TRBV7-2, the J call TRBJ2-6; D is unresolved. Deletions cut 1 base from V and 2 bases from J, with 6 bases between. Germline CDR1 and CDR2: SGHTA and FQGNSA. The CDR3 is 15 residues long. The CDR3 DNA is TGTGCCAGCAGCTTAGAAGGAGCTGGGGCCAACGTCCTGACTTTC. Encoded protein: CASSLEGAGANVLTF.

The J gene is TRBJ1-2, the V gene TRBV5-1; D remains ambiguous. Germline-derived CDR1 and CDR2 are SGHRS and YFSETQ. V lost 4 bases and J 3 bases, leaving 7 bases between the germline ends. CDR3 length: 12 amino acids. The CDR3 region has the DNA TGCGCCAGCAGCCAGGTTGACTATGGCTACACCTTC. Translation gives CASSQVDYGYTF.

This rearrangement joins TRBV11-2 to TRBJ2-7; TRBD1 matches at 9 bases. Germline CDR1 SGHAT, CDR2 FQNNGV. The CDR3 is 14 residues long. V was clipped by 5 bases and J by 4 bases; unmatched bases: 6. This chain's CDR3 is CASSPTTGGYEQYF. For the CDR3, the DNA is TGTGCCAGCAGCCCGACGACAGGGGGGTACGAGCAGTACTTC.

The chain links TRBV10-3 to TRBJ2-3, with D possibly being TRBD1 (6 bases). The germline V gene encodes CDR1 ENHRY and CDR2 SYGVKD. V lost 6 bases and J lost 0, with 13 bases in between. The CDR3 runs 15 residues. CDR3 coding DNA: TGTGCCATCAGGCAGGGGCCTCCTAGCACAGATACGCAGTATTTT. Residues: CAIRQGPPSTDTQYF.

The chain has TRBV6-5 and TRBJ2-7, with 10 positions matching TRBD2. V lost 6 bases, J lost 5 bases, and 10 bases stayed unmatched. From germline, CDR1 is MNHEY and CDR2 SVGAGI. The length of the CDR3 is 15 residues. CDR3 in DNA: TGTGCCAGCAGCTCATCTAGCGGGAGATCCCACGAGCAGTACTTC. Translating gives CASSSSSGRSHEQYF.

The gene calls are TRBV6-5 and TRBJ2-1; D possibly uses TRBD1 or TRBD2 (5 bases each). Per germline, CDR1 MNHEY and CDR2 SVGAGI. This CDR3 contains 14 residues. The ends were cut back, 7 bases at V and 6 bases at J, with 16 bases in the middle. CDR3 nucleotide sequence: TGTGCCAGCATAAGGGACCCCCTCGCCAATGAGCAGTTCTTC. It codes for CASIRDPLANEQFF.